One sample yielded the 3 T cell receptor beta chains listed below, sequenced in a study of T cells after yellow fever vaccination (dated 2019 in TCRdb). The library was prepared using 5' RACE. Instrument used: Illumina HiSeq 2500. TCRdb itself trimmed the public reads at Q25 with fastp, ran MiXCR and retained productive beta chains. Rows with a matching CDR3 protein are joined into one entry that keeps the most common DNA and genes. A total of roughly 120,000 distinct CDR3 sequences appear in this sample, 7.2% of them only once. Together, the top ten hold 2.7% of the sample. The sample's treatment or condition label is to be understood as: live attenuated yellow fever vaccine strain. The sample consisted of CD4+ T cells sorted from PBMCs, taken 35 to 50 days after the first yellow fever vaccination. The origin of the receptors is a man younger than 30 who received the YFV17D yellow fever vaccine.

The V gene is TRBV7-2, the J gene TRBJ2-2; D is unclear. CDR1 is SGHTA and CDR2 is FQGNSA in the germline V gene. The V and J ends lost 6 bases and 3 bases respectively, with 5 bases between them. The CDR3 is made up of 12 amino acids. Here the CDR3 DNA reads TGTGCCAGCAGATTGTACACCGGGGAGCTGTTTTTT. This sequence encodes CASRLYTGELFF. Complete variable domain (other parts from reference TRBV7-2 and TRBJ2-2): GAGVSQSPSNKVTEKGKDVELRCDPISGHTALYWYRQSLGQGLEFLIYFQGNSAPDKSGLPSDRFSAERTGGSVSTLTIQRTQQEDSAVYLCASRLYTGELFFGEGSRLTVL.

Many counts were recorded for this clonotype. In DNA, the CDR3 is TGTGCCACCAGCAGACAGGGCTATAATTCACCCCTCCACTTT. Its translation: CATSRQGYNSPLHF. The chain joins TRBV15 to TRBJ1-6; D possibly corresponds to TRBD1 (5 bases). The germline V and J ends were trimmed by 2 bases and 3 bases, with 5 bases remaining between them. The germline gives CDR1 LNHNV, CDR2 YYDKDF (reference sequence). CDR3 length: 14 residues.

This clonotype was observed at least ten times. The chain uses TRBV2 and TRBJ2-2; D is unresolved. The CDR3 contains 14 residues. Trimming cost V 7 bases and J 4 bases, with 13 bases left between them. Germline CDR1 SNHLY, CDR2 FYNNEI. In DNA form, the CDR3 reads TGTGCCAGCACCCCCGGGCGCGGCACCGGGGAGCTGTTTTTT. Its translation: CASTPGRGTGELFF.